This TCR beta chain was recorded in a study of OX40 agonist ivuxolimab in advanced cancers. As for the study in general: The study treated patients with ivuxolimab, an agonistic anti-OX40 (CD134) antibody. Participants averaged about 66 years of age (range roughly 23 to 79) and were about 85% male.

The CDR3 contains 15 residues. Germline CDR1 SGHTA, CDR2 FQGNSA. Trimming took 1 base from V and 0 from J, leaving 10 bases between them. General observations from the study: Circulating CD4+ and CD8+ T cells showed clonal expansion by week 6 at 0.1 to 3.0 mg/kg.

Points on this clone: What it recognizes is unknown.

Produced via immunoSEQ multiplex PCR; TCRdb's table is partial and in-frame only. The top ten hold roughly 8.6% of the sample, which has about 75,000 clones, about 88% seen once. The genes are TRBV7-2 and TRBJ2-7, with no clear D. The origin of this receptor is an adult with an advanced solid tumor such as melanoma, head and neck, liver or kidney cancer. Sequencing used CD4+ or CD8+ T cells sorted from blood, obtained in a trial of the OX40 agonist ivuxolimab. The DNA of the CDR3 is TGTGCCAGCAGCTTAGGACGGGTACCCTCCTACGAGCAGTACTTC. It translates to CASSLGRVPSYEQYF. Drawing the rest from reference TRBV7-2 and TRBJ2-7, the complete variable domain is GAGVSQSPSNKVTEKGKDVELRCDPISGHTALYWYRQSLGQGLEFLIYFQGNSAPDKSGLPSDRFSAERTGGSVSTLTIQRTQQEDSAVYLCASSLGRVPSYEQYFGPGTRLTVT.